This T cell receptor (beta chain) was sequenced in a study of T cells after yellow fever vaccination. The CDR3 is 15 amino acids. CDR1 is LGHDT and CDR2 is YNNKEL in the germline V gene (reference sequence). With V trimmed by 3 bases and J by 7 bases, 3 bases remained unmatched. This clonotype was counted between two and nine times. From the 5' RACE reads, TCRdb called clonotypes with MiXCR, one entry per CDR3 protein. This sample has hundreds of thousands of distinct CDR3 sequences, with 9% to 15% found just once. This specimen consisted of PBMCs, obtained on the day of the yellow fever booster vaccination. J is TRBJ1-6 and V is TRBV3-1; 10 bases map to TRBD1. The receptor comes from a man aged 30 to 39 who received the YFV17D yellow fever vaccine. CDR3 residues: CASSQGTGVNSPLHF. DNA for the CDR3: TGTGCCAGCAGCCAGGGGACAGGGGTGAATTCACCCCTCCACTTT.